Listed below are T cell receptor beta chains from one sample, sequenced in a study of T cells after yellow fever vaccination. From the 5' RACE reads, TCRdb called clonotypes with MiXCR, one entry per CDR3 protein. The table records 450,000 to 600,000 distinct CDR3 sequences, about a sixth of them present only once. This material consisted of PBMCs, taken 5 days after the first yellow fever vaccination. These receptors originate from a man aged 18 to 35 who received the YFV17D yellow fever vaccine. Each CDR3 is given with its conserved first and last residue. Fields, in order: V gene, D gene, J gene, clone size, CDR3 DNA, CDR3 protein. The D gene is left open where the match is weak. Rows give clone size only sometimes, using once, few, many, or a class for an expanded clone.

TRBV7-9	-	TRBJ2-2	few	TGTGCCAGCAGCCCCACCGGAGGAGGCGGGGAGCTGTTTTTT	CASSPTGGGGELFF
TRBV7-2	-	TRBJ2-7	few	TGTGCCAGCAGCTTAGGCGTTTTGAGCTCCTACGAGCAGTACTTC	CASSLGVLSSYEQYF
TRBV18	TRBD1	TRBJ1-2	few	TGTGCCAGCTCACCGCCGGGACAGGGGAGTAGTGGCTACACCTTC	CASSPPGQGSSGYTF
TRBV29-1	-	TRBJ2-7	few	TGCAGCGCTTTGGACGTTACCTACGAGCAGTACTTC	CSALDVTYEQYF
TRBV5-1	-	TRBJ2-1	few	TGCGCCAGCAGCTTGGCGTCCAGCGATGATGAGCAGTTCTTC	CASSLASSDDEQFF
TRBV6-4	TRBD2	TRBJ2-3	many	TGTGCCAGCAGTGAAACTAGCGGGGGGGCAGATACGCAGTATTTT	CASSETSGGADTQYF
TRBV5-5	-	TRBJ2-2	few	TGTGCCAGCAGCTGGTACACCGGGGAGCTGTTTTTT	CASSWYTGELFF
TRBV14	-	TRBJ1-2	-	TGTGCCAGCAGCCAAGATTGGGTCGGTGGCTACACCTTC	CASSQDWVGGYTF
TRBV7-9	-	TRBJ2-7	many	TGTGCCAGCAGCTTAGGGGGGCAGGGCTACGAGCAGTACTTC	CASSLGGQGYEQYF
TRBV29-1	-	TRBJ2-1	few	TGCAGCGTTGATATTCTCCTCAATGAGCAGTTCTTC	CSVDILLNEQFF
TRBV7-3	-	TRBJ2-1	few	TGTGCCAGCAGCTCCCTTGGGGCCCTAAATCCGGATGAGCAGTTCTTC	CASSSLGALNPDEQFF
TRBV7-2	TRBD2	TRBJ2-5	many	TGTGCCAGCAGCTTCCTGGGCGGGGGGGAGACCCAGTACTTC	CASSFLGGGETQYF
TRBV6-5	-	TRBJ2-7	-	TGTGCCAGCAGTTACTCGAAGGGCTCCTACGAGCAGTACTTC	CASSYSKGSYEQYF
TRBV30	-	TRBJ2-7	few	TGTGCCTGGGGCCAGAACTACGAGCAGTACTTC	CAWGQNYEQYF
TRBV28	-	TRBJ1-4	-	TGTGCCAGCAGCCCCGCCGGAGGACCCAGTGAAAAACTGTTTTTT	CASSPAGGPSEKLFF
TRBV5-1	-	TRBJ1-1	-	TGCGCCAGCAGCTGGTCAGGGGCACAAGCTGAAGCTTTCTTT	CASSWSGAQAEAFF
TRBV28	-	TRBJ2-1	once	TGTGCCAGTATGGGGAGGGAGCAGTTCTTC	CASMGREQFF
TRBV6-1	-	TRBJ2-1	-	TGTGCCAGCGGCATTAGCCCGGCCTACAATGAGCAGTTCTTC	CASGISPAYNEQFF
TRBV7-2	-	TRBJ1-1	-	TGTGCCAGCAGCTTTACAGGGCTTTCGGGGACTGAAGCTTTCTTT	CASSFTGLSGTEAFF
TRBV20-1	-	TRBJ2-1	many	TGCAGTGCTAGAGATTGGTCCGACAATGAGCAGTTCTTC	CSARDWSDNEQFF
TRBV12-3/TRBV12-4	-	TRBJ2-3	-	TGTGCCAGCAGTTATGTCACAGATACGCAGTATTTT	CASSYVTDTQYF
TRBV5-1	-	TRBJ2-5	-	TGCGCCAGCAGCGGATCGACCGATATGCAAGAGACCCAGTACTTC	CASSGSTDMQETQYF
TRBV29-1	-	TRBJ2-1	few	TGCAGCGTTGAACTATTTAATGCCTACAATGAGCAGTTCTTC	CSVELFNAYNEQFF
TRBV20-1	-	TRBJ2-1	many	TGCAGTGCCTGGGGCCGATCCAATGAGCAGTTCTTC	CSAWGRSNEQFF
TRBV6-5	-	TRBJ1-2	many	TGTGCCAGCAGTATGGGGGGTCAATATGGCTACACCTTC	CASSMGGQYGYTF
TRBV4-3	-	TRBJ1-5	few	TGCGCCAGCAGCCAGGGTCCCTATAGCAATCAGCCCCAGCATTTT	CASSQGPYSNQPQHF
TRBV4-3	-	TRBJ2-3	-	TGCGCCAGCAGCCAAGGACTCGCCCAACCCTACCGGTATTTT	CASSQGLAQPYRYF
TRBV28	-	TRBJ1-1	few	TGTGCCAGCAGGATTCGTGACACTGAAGCTTTCTTT	CASRIRDTEAFF
TRBV6-1	-	TRBJ1-1	-	TGTGCCAGCAGTGAAGATGGTTACCCCGGGGCTTTCTTT	CASSEDGYPGAFF
TRBV7-9	-	TRBJ1-1	-	TGTGCCAGCACCCCCGACACAGGAGCTTTCTTT	CASTPDTGAFF
TRBV6-1	-	TRBJ2-2	few	TGTGCCAGCACCACCCTCGGTTCAGGGCGCGGCACCGGGGAGCTGTTTTTT	CASTTLGSGRGTGELFF
TRBV20-1	-	TRBJ2-7	-	TGCAGTGCTGCCGGGACTGCCTACGAGCAGTACTTC	CSAAGTAYEQYF
TRBV7-9	TRBD1	TRBJ2-7	few	TGTGCCAGCAGCCAGCAACAGGGGTCCCACGAGCAGTACTTC	CASSQQQGSHEQYF
TRBV4-1	-	TRBJ1-2	few	TGCGCCAGCAGCGAGGGGGGACGTTATGGCTACACCTTC	CASSEGGRYGYTF
TRBV2	-	TRBJ1-5	few	TGTGCCAGCGCGTCACAGGGAATCAATCAGCCCCAGCATTTT	CASASQGINQPQHF
TRBV24-1	-	TRBJ2-2	-	TGTGCCACCAGTGATCCAGGGGCCGGGGAGCTGTTTTTT	CATSDPGAGELFF
TRBV7-8	-	TRBJ1-5	few	TGTGCCAGCAGCTTAGGGCCAGGGAGCAATCAGCCCCAGCATTTT	CASSLGPGSNQPQHF
TRBV19	-	TRBJ2-1	few	TGTGCCAGTAGTATTCCGGCAATTGCGGGGTACAATGAGCAGTTCTTC	CASSIPAIAGYNEQFF
TRBV6-1	-	TRBJ2-7	-	TGTGCCAGCAGGATTACCGGGACGGACTCCTACGAGCAGTACTTC	CASRITGTDSYEQYF
TRBV9	-	TRBJ1-1	-	TGTGCCAGCAGCGTCGGAGGGGGGCTCTCCGGGACTGAAGCTTTCTTT	CASSVGGGLSGTEAFF
TRBV5-4	-	TRBJ1-4	few	TGTGCCAGCAGCTTGTGGGGGACCGTCGTGGGAAAACTGTTTTTT	CASSLWGTVVGKLFF
TRBV20-1	-	TRBJ2-1	-	TGCAGTGCTAGGGCGCGGGGCTACAATGAGCAGTTCTTC	CSARARGYNEQFF
TRBV3-1	TRBD1	TRBJ1-1	-	TGTGCCAGCAGCCGGAGAGGGGGCGTAAATGAAGCTTTCTTT	CASSRRGGVNEAFF
TRBV4-3	TRBD1	TRBJ1-1	-	TGCGCCAGCAGCCAAGATTGGGACAGAGAAGCTTTCTTT	CASSQDWDREAFF
TRBV24-1	-	TRBJ1-5	-	TGTGCCACCAGTGTAAACCTTAGCAATCAGCCCCAGCATTTT	CATSVNLSNQPQHF
TRBV11-2	-	TRBJ2-3	few	TGTGCCAGCAGCTCCCCCCTCGGGACTTTATCAGATACGCAGTATTTT	CASSSPLGTLSDTQYF
TRBV5-1	TRBD1	TRBJ2-3	-	TGCGCCAGCAGCACCAAGACAGGGCTGACCACAGATACGCAGTATTTT	CASSTKTGLTTDTQYF
TRBV18	TRBD1	TRBJ1-5	few	TGTGCCAGCTCAACAGGGGCCGGCAATCAGCCCCAGCATTTT	CASSTGAGNQPQHF
TRBV7-3	-	TRBJ2-1	-	TGTGCCAGCAGCTTAACGAACTACGGGTTGACTGAGCAGTTCTTC	CASSLTNYGLTEQFF
TRBV6-1	-	TRBJ2-3	few	TGTGCCAGCGTGGGGGGAGGACCCACAGATACGCAGTATTTT	CASVGGGPTDTQYF
TRBV3-1	TRBD2	TRBJ2-1	few	TGTGCCAGCAGCCGGCGACCGGGACTAGGGGCCAATGAGCAGTTCTTC	CASSRRPGLGANEQFF
TRBV18	-	TRBJ2-5	-	TGTGCCAGCTCACCAATCGGCCAAGAGACCCAGTACTTC	CASSPIGQETQYF
TRBV5-1	TRBD2	TRBJ2-1	many	TGCGCCAGCAGCTTGGATATAGCGGGGGGGGATGAGCAGTTCTTC	CASSLDIAGGDEQFF
TRBV5-1	-	TRBJ2-7	many	TGCGCCAGCAGCTGGGACATTCCCCGTGGTGGCGACGAGCAGTACTTC	CASSWDIPRGGDEQYF
TRBV7-3	-	TRBJ1-1	few	TGTGCCAGCAGCACCCAGGGAATGACTGAAGCTTTCTTT	CASSTQGMTEAFF
TRBV10-1	-	TRBJ2-3	few	TGCGCCAGCAGTGAGCCGACAGACACAGATACGCAGTATTTT	CASSEPTDTDTQYF
TRBV4-1	-	TRBJ2-5	-	TGCGCCAGCAGCCAAGATCGGTTGGGCCCCCAAGAGACCCAGTACTTC	CASSQDRLGPQETQYF
TRBV6-5	-	TRBJ2-5	-	TGTGCCAGCAGTTCCCTGACGGGGGAACAGGGGAGAGAGACCCAGTACTTC	CASSSLTGEQGRETQYF